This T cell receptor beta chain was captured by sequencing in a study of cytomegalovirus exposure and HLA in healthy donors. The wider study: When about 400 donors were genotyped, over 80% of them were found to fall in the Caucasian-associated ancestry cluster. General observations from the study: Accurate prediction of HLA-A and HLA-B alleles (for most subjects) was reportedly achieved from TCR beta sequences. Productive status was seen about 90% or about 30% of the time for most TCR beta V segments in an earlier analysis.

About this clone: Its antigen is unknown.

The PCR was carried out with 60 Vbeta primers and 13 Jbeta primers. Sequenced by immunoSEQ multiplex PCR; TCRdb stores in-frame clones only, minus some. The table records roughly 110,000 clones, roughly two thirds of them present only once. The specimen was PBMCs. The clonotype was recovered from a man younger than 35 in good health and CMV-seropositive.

CDR3: CASSLDQIYYEQYF. The CDR3 DNA reads as TGTGCCAGCAGCTTAGACCAGATTTACTACGAGCAGTACTTC. This chain uses TRBV7-9 with TRBJ2-7, with no clear D. CDR1 is SEHNR and CDR2 is FQNEAQ in the germline V gene (reference sequence). CDR3 size: 14 residues. The V gene lost 1 base and the J gene lost 3 bases, with 10 bases spanning the gap.